The TCR beta chain described here comes from a study of blood T cell repertoires in COVID-19. Turning to the study itself: The United States, Italy and Spain were the sources of the acute and convalescent COVID-19 samples. PBMCs, B-cell-depleted T cells, or T cells were the source of the cDNA or gDNA that made up the material.

This clone was recorded only once. The CDR3 is made up of 17 amino acids. The V end lost 7 bases, the J end lost 2 bases, and 19 bases lay between the germline ends. Germline CDR1 KGHDR, CDR2 SFDVKD. In the original processing: Estimation of nucleated cell counts was performed using reference gene primer amplification. Profiled with immunoSEQ multiplex PCR; TCRdb holds only in-frame clones, not every one. V and J calls plus clone size are reproduced from that table; the DNA served to infer D and trimming. The data contain 250,000 or so clones, 75% to 85% of them singletons. The sequenced sample was peripheral blood. The chain combines TRBV24-1 with TRBJ2-2; perhaps TRBD1 as D (6 bases). The receptor comes from an older woman with acute or convalescent COVID-19. The CDR3 region is CATREPSGTLNTGELFF. In DNA form, the CDR3 reads TGTGCCACCAGGGAGCCCTCCGGGACACTAAACACCGGGGAGCTGTTTTTT.